This note documents a single T cell receptor (beta chain) sequence. Its target antigen remains unknown. One base away there is no much larger clone; base qualities are not given. The same CDR3 can be traced to other DNA sequences in this sample. The cohort was made up of 666 healthy bone marrow donors. All cohort members were sampled while nominally healthy, although unrecorded immune exposures were likely present. The donor tested CMV seropositive and was one of the 289 seropositive cohort members. A peripheral blood sample was provided by each donor, and peripheral blood mononuclear cells were used for TCR beta sequencing. The Qiagen DNeasy Blood Extraction Kit was used to extract genomic DNA from the blood cell samples. Library method: the immunoSEQ multiplex PCR assay. For the multiplex PCR, a mixture combining 60 forward primers for TCR Vbeta segments and 13 reverse primers for TCR Jbeta segments was used. A multiplex PCR assay on genomic DNA amplified the CDR3 region of rearranged TCR beta genes. The amplified TCR beta libraries were sequenced on the Illumina HiSeq System as 87-base-pair reads. For the original study's pipeline: Across the 700 or so repertoires, a later analysis counted tens of millions of unique TCR beta chains, 8.5 million to 12 million of which were shared by at least two donors. A nearest-neighbor algorithm error-corrected the raw reads and collapsed the reads into unique sequences, merging closely related sequences to remove PCR and sequencing errors. CDR3 sequences were aligned to IMGT reference sequences to assign V, D and J gene segments. For a sequence to be retained, at least a six-nucleotide match to both a V gene segment and a J gene segment was required. A rearrangement counted as productive if the CDR3 had no stop codons and remained in frame with V and J, and every other rearrangement counted as non-productive. Following IMGT convention, CDR3 was defined as the stretch from the second conserved V-encoded cysteine up to the conserved J-encoded phenylalanine. Sequences without an unambiguous match to a single V gene segment were excluded from the earlier analysis of approximately 560 of the donors. An earlier analysis of over 450 of the donors classified V segments as functional when productive rearrangements were above 56.7% and as segregating when the standard deviation between donors was above 5%. A statistical classification framework was developed to diagnose cytomegalovirus status using the catalog of TCR beta chain sequences. V and J gene assignment, in a later analysis, came from comparing TCR nucleotide sequences with IMGT/GENE-DB human TR gene sequences. A later analysis assigned CDR3 sequences and most-parsimonious VDJ recombination scenarios with the TCRdist pipeline. In a later analysis, each TCR beta chain was defined by its CDR3 amino acid sequence together with its V-gene family, and reads lacking a unique V-gene family were excluded. In a later analysis, some 600 highly shared, low-generation-probability nucleotide sequences were removed to address suspected cross-contamination and a sequencing artifact. A later analysis calculated a clonal expansion index for each public chain from normalized within-repertoire ranks of inferred template counts. In a later analysis, generation probabilities were computed with a VDJ recombination model fitted to out-of-frame rearrangements, and the resulting probabilities were checked against IGoR. In a later analysis, TCR-TCR, TCR-HLA and TCR-CMV co-occurrence was scored with hypergeometric tests, and a repertoire-size bias correction was applied to TCR pairs. In a later analysis, false discovery rates were estimated by permuting HLA or CMV assignments 20 times. In a later analysis, co-occurring TCRs were grouped with DBSCAN, and TCRdist sequence similarity was added when clustering was performed within HLA-allele-positive subsets. Co-occurrence clustering excluded repertoires with fewer than 30,000 or more than 120,000 public chains, plus five with anomalous nucleotide sharing. Here the immuneACCESS table is served through TCRdb, limited to in-frame sequences with V and J called. Missing clones are a known gap in these copies; in checked studies unresolved V genes cover under half, and the rest lacks a known reason. The DNA was the basis for D and trimming; V, J and clone size are from that table. The sample data list 170,000 or so clones, and roughly 78% of these were observed just once. The top ten clones comprise around 14% of the sample.

These data originate in a study of cytomegalovirus exposure and HLA in healthy donors (dated by TCRdb to about 2017). At the level of the whole study: An earlier analysis of some 600 of the donors reported about 280 Gb of sequence data and 95 million to 120 million unique TCR beta sequences obtained from approximately 180 million T cells. Approximately 310 gigabases of sequencing data and roughly 90 million unique TCR sequences were included in an early release covering several hundred HLA-typed donors. The genetic ancestry cluster associated with self-reported Caucasian donors included about 81% of the 398 genotyped donors. The study aimed to test whether signatures of past pathogen exposure could be identified by cataloging public T cell receptors. The T cell repertoires of around 670 subjects were profiled by immunosequencing and related to cytomegalovirus serostatus. In addition to the first cohort of 500 to 850 subjects, a separate validation cohort of 130 or so different subjects was used. High-throughput TCR immunosequencing, statistical association of individual TCRs with disease status, and machine learning were combined to predict cytomegalovirus infection status. In a later analysis, previously published TCR beta repertoires from roughly 710 donors were re-analyzed and high-resolution HLA genotyping was added so that TCR occurrence patterns could be studied. Rather than drawing on any new phenotypic data, the later analysis identified candidate immune exposures from TCR beta sequences and the way those sequences occurred across donors. To decide whether each TCR beta V gene segment behaved as functional or pseudogenic, an earlier analysis of several hundred of the donors relied on high-throughput TCR beta sequencing. Donor age, sex, ethnicity and CMV serostatus were compiled together with the repertoire data. Genome-wide SNP genotypes for about 65% of the 666 donors were used in a later genetic analysis, which treated that subset as a discovery cohort. All discovery cohort repertoires had been generated using a single sequencing platform. Both class I and class II loci were covered by HLA typing, at four-digit resolution. Typing coverage varied by locus: about 629-640 donors for A, B, C, DRB1 and DQB1; more than 500 for DQA1; over 600 for DPA1; roughly 450 for DPB1. Because of strong linkage in the cohort, five DR-DQ haplotypes were treated as single units for association and clustering. On average, approximately 250,000 unique TCR beta nucleotide sequences were sequenced per donor among a few hundred genotyped donors of the cohort, with about 19% of those sequences being non-productive. Here is what the overall study found, with its caveats: Across donors, most TCR sequences were observed very rarely, whereas some public TCRs were present in many individuals. According to a later genetic analysis, donors in an Asian-associated ancestry cluster had fewer N-insertions in productive TCRs than the approximately 710-donor mean. In vitro tests confirmed that three of the cytomegalovirus-associated TCR beta chains recognize cytomegalovirus antigens. In a later analysis, HLA-associated TCR beta chains showed more clonal expansion and lower generation probabilities than non-associated chains that were equally common. The study listed approximately 160 TCR beta chains as associated with cytomegalovirus. Cytomegalovirus status was reported to be diagnosed by the classifier with high specificity and sensitivity in both the original and validation cohorts. The only immune exposure information available for the cohort was CMV serostatus. At a false discovery rate of 0.05, a later analysis linked 16,951 TCR beta sequences to specific HLA alleles. A group of highly shared sequence variants was considered likely to be a technical artifact of the sequencing pipeline. Broadly in line with IMGT annotations, most TCR beta V segments showed up in productive rearrangements about 87% or about 30% of the time in an earlier analysis of under 700 of the donors. A further reported finding was that TCR beta sequences accurately predicted the HLA-A and HLA-B alleles for most subjects in the first cohort. Linkage disequilibrium might explain the correlated functional status among segregating V segments, but an unknown experimental factor could not be ruled out. In a later genetic analysis, a missense DCLRE1C variant was associated with V-gene and J-gene trimming of TCR beta chains, and the association was replicated in an independent cohort. When HLA alleles, especially DR and DQ, strongly co-occurred, TCR associations were difficult to assign to individual alleles. Roughly uniform sequencing depth across donors was assumed in presence/absence analyses, although this assumption may not hold. According to a later analysis, TCR association rates differed among HLA loci, with DRB1 alleles showing the most associated TCRs and HLA-C alleles showing the fewest. Because counts were too low, approximately 18 rarely observed V segments, including chromosome 9 orphons, were excluded from the earlier analysis of around 640 of the donors. Most CMV-associated TCR beta chains appeared to be HLA-restricted in a later analysis, and the HLA associations seemed to be driven largely by CMV exposure. The authors suggested that the approach could potentially be generalized to other disease states and immunological phenotypes. The cohort was sequenced for TCR beta chains only, and without alpha or paired-chain data the features that could be detected were limited. HLA typing was unavailable for some donors at each locus, so association tests used only the typed subset. In a later analysis, several top co-occurrence clusters were reported to appear linked to parvovirus B19, influenza, CMV and Epstein-Barr virus.

The specimen was PBMCs. This TCR came from a woman aged 45-59 years in good health and CMV-seropositive.

CDR3 loop: CASSLDRGTYEQYF. The sequenced DNA is TGTGCCAGCAGCTTAGATCGCGGGACCTACGAGCAGTACTTC. The sequence links TRBV7-9 to TRBJ2-7; TRBD2 could be the D gene, as 6 bases match. CDR1 and CDR2 (SEHNR, FQNEAQ) derive from the germline V gene (reference sequence). CDR3 length: 14 amino acids, cysteine to phenylalanine. Only the CDR3 region is kept as DNA, spanning 42 bases read in frame from base 1. Trimming at the junction amounts to 1 base on V and 2 bases on J, and the germline ends lie 9 bases apart. Extended through the reference TRBV7-9 and TRBJ2-7 proteins, this CDR3 yields the full variable domain: DTGVSQNPRHKITKRGQNVTFRCDPISEHNRLYWYRQTLGQGPEFLTYFQNEAQLEKSRLLSDRFSAERPKGSFSTLEIQRTEQGDSAMYLCASSLDRGTYEQYFGPGTRLTVT.